The source of this T cell receptor (beta chain) is a study of PD-1 and CTLA-4 blockade in melanoma. The repertoire was sequenced with immunoSEQ multiplex PCR; TCRdb's copy has only in-frame clones and lacks some. The data contain about 15,000 clones, about 71% of them singletons. Per germline, CDR1 SGHKS and CDR2 YYEKEE (reference sequence). Trimming cost V 4 bases and J 7 bases; bases outside gene matches: 7. This CDR3 is built from 13 residues. The rearrangement uses TRBV5-5 and TRBJ1-1; 7 bases align to TRBD1. This receptor was identified in a human donor with melanoma. This specimen was CD8+ T cells from peripheral blood, taken from a patient given anti-PD-1 treatment. The CDR3 sequence is CASSAGQRIEAFF. The CDR3 DNA reads TGTGCCAGCAGCGCGGGACAGCGAATTGAAGCTTTCTTT.